This T cell receptor (beta chain) was captured in a study of T cells in Graves' hyperthyroidism and ophthalmopathy. The source material, RNA transcripts, was used to amplify TCR beta CDR3 regions. TCR CDR3 regions were first amplified by RT-PCR with HTBI primers. Each CDR3 protein is one row after TCRdb ran MiXCR on the multiplex PCR reads. The sample has some 560,000 distinct CDR3 sequences; 14% are singletons. Per germline, CDR1 LNHDA and CDR2 SQIVND (reference sequence). The CDR3 is made up of 21 amino acids. Germline trimming cut 3 bases from V and 0 bases from J; bases unmatched to any gene: 14. The chain is built from TRBV19 and TRBJ2-2; 12 nucleotides agree with TRBD2. The sequence derives from a woman aged 40 to 55 with Graves' hyperthyroidism. The sequenced sample was blood. CDR3 DNA sequence: TGTGCCAGTAGTATTAGTTTTAGAACTAGCGGGAGGACTTCGAACACCGGGGAGCTGTTTTTT. Translated: CASSISFRTSGRTSNTGELFF.